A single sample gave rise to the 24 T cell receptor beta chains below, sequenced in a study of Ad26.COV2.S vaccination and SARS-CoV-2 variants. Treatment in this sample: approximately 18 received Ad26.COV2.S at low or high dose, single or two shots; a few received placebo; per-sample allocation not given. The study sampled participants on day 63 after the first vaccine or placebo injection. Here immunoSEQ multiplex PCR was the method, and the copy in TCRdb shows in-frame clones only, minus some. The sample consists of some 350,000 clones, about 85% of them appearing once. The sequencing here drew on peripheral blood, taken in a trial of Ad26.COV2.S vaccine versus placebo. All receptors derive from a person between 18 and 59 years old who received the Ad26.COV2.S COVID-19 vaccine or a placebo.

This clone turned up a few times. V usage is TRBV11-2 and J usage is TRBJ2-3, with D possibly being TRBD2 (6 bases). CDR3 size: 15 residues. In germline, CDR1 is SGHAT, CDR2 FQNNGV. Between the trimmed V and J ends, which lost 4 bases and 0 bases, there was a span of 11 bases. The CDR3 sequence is CASSSLATSTDTQYF. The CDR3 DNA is TGTGCCAGCAGCTCTCTAGCGACTAGCACAGATACGCAGTATTTT.

CDR3 in amino acids: CASSPTSGTGYEQYF. CDR3 nucleotides: TGTGCCAGCTCACCTACTAGCGGGACAGGGTACGAGCAGTACTTC. This rearrangement joins TRBV18 to TRBJ2-7; a possible D gene is TRBD2 (10 bases). The V end lost 3 bases, the J end lost 4 bases, and 16 bases lay between the germline ends. The CDR3 sequence is 15 residues long. Germline loops: CDR1 KGHSH, CDR2 LQKENI.

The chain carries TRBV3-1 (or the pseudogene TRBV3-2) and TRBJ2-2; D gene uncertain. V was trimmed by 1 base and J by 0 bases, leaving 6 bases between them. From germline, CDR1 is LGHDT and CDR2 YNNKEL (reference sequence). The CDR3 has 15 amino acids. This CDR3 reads CASSQAQTNTGELFF. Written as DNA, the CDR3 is TGTGCCAGCAGCCAAGCCCAGACGAACACCGGGGAGCTGTTTTTT.

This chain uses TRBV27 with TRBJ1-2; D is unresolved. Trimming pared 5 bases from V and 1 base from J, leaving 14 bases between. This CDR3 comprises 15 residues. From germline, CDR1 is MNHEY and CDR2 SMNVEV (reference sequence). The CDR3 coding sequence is TGTGCCAGCAGTACCGGTAGTAGGGTTAACTATGGCTACACCTTC. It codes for CASSTGSRVNYGYTF.

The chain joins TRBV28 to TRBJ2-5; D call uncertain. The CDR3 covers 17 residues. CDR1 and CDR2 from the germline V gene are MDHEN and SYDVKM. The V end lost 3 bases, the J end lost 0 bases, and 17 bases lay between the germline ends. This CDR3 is CASSFPPLGLDQETQYF. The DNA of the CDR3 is TGTGCCAGCAGTTTCCCGCCCCTCGGGCTGGACCAAGAGACCCAGTACTTC.

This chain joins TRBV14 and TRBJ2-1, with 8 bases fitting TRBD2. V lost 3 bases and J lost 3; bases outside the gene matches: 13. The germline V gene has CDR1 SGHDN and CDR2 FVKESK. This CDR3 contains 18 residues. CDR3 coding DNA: TGTGCCAGCAGCCAGGGGACCACTAGCGGACGCCTCTACAATGAGCAGTTCTTC. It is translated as CASSQGTTSGRLYNEQFF.

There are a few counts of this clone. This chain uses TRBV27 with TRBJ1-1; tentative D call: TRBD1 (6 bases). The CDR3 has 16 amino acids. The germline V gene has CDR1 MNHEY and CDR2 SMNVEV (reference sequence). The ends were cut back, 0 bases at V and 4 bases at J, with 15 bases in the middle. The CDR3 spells CASSLSTGAGLTEAFF. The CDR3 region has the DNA TGTGCCAGCAGTTTATCGACGGGGGCTGGGCTCACTGAAGCTTTCTTT.

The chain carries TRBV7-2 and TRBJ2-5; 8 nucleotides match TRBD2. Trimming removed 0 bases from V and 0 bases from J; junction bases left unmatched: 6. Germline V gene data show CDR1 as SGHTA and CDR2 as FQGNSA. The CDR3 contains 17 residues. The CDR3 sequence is CASSLAITGGYQETQYF. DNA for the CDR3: TGTGCCAGCAGCTTAGCAATTACGGGGGGGTACCAAGAGACCCAGTACTTC.

CDR3 coding DNA: TGTGCCAGCAGTTTAGGACAGGGACAGCCCCAGCATTTT. Encoded protein: CASSLGQGQPQHF. The V gene is TRBV12-3 or TRBV12-4, the J gene TRBJ1-5; the match to TRBD1 covers 7 bases. The CDR3 spans 13 residues. V gave up 1 base and J gave up 7 bases; unmatched junction bases: 1.

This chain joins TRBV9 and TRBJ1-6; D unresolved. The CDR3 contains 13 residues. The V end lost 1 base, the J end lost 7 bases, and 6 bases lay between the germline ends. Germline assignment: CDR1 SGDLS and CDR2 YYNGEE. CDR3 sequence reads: CASSVNRNSPLHF. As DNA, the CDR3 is TGTGCCAGCAGCGTAAATAGGAATTCACCCCTCCACTTT.

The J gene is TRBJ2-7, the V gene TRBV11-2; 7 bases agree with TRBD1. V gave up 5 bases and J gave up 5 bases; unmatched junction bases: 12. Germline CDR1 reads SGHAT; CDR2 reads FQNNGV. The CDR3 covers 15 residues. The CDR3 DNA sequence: TGTGCCAGCAGCCCCACGAGGGGGCAGGGCAACGAGCAGTACTTC. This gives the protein CASSPTRGQGNEQYF.

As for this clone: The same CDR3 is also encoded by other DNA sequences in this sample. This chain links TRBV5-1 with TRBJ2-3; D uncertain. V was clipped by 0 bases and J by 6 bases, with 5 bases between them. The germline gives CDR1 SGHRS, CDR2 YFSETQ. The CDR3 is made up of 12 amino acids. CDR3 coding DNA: TGCGCCAGCAGCTTGGCGCCCGATACGCAGTATTTT. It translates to CASSLAPDTQYF.

CDR3 sequence reads: CALIGTKQYF. The CDR3 region has the DNA TGTGCCTTGATCGGGACAAAGCAGTACTTC. The rearrangement uses TRBV30 and TRBJ2-7, with D maybe TRBD1 (6 bases). Germline CDR1 GTSNPN, CDR2 SVGIG (reference sequence). The CDR3 spans 10 residues. Between the trimmed V and J ends, which lost 7 bases and 8 bases, there was a span of 12 bases. Complete variable domain (other parts from reference TRBV30 and TRBJ2-7): SQTIHQWPATLVQPVGSPLSLECTVEGTSNPNLYWYRQAAGRGLQLLFYSVGIGQISSEVPQNLSASRPQDRQFILSSKKLLLSDSGFYLCALIGTKQYFGPGTRLTVT.

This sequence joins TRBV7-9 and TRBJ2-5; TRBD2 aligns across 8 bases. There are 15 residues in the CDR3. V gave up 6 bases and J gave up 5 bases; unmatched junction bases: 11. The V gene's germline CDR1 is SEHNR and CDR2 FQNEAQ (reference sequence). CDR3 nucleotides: TGTGCCAGCAGACCTGGACTAGCAATGACGGAGACCCAGTACTTC. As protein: CASRPGLAMTETQYF. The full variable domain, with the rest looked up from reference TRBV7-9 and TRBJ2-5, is DTGVSQNPRHKITKRGQNVTFRCDPISEHNRLYWYRQTLGQGPEFLTYFQNEAQLEKSRLLSDRFSAERPKGSFSTLEIQRTEQGDSAMYLCASRPGLAMTETQYFGPGTRLLVL.

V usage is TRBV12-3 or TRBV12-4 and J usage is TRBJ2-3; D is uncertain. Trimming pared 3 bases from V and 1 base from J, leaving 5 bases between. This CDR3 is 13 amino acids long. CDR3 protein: CASSLAGTDTQYF. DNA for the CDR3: TGTGCCAGCAGTTTGGCAGGCACAGATACGCAGTATTTT.

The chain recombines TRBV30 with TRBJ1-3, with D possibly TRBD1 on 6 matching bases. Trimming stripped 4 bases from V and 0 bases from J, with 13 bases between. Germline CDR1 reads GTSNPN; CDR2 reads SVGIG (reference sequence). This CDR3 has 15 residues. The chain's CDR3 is CAWTGGQFSGNTIYF. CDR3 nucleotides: TGTGCCTGGACGGGGGGGCAGTTCTCTGGAAACACCATATATTTT.

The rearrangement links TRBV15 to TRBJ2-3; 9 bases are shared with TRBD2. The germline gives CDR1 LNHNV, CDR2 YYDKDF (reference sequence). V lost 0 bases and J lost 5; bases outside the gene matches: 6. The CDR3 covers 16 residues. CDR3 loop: CATSRDFSGRGDTQYF. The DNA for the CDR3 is TGTGCCACCAGCAGAGATTTTAGCGGGAGAGGAGATACGCAGTATTTT.

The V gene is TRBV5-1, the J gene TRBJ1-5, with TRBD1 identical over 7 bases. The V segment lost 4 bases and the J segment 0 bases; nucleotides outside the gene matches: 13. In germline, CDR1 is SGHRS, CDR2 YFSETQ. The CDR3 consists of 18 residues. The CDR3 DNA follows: TGCGCCAGCAGCCACCCGAACAGGGGACGGAATAGCAATCAGCCCCAGCATTTT. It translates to CASSHPNRGRNSNQPQHF.

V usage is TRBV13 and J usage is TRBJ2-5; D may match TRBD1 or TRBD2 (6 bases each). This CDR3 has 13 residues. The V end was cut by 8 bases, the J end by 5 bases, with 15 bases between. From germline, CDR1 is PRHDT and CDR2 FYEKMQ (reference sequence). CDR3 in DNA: TGTGCCAGCGCCCTTTGGAGGGGGGAGACCCAGTACTTC. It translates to CASALWRGETQYF.

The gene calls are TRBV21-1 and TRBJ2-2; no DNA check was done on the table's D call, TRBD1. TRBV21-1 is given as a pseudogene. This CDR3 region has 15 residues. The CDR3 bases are TGTGCCAGCAGGCCTTCCGGACAGAACACCGGGGAGCTGTTTTTT. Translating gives CASRPSGQNTGELFF.

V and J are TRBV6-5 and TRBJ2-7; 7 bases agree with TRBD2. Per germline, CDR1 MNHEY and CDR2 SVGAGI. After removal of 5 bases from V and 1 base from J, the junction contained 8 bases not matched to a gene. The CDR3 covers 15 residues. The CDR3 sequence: CASSRGGQKSYEQYF. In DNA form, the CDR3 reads TGTGCCAGCAGTCGCGGGGGTCAAAAGTCCTACGAGCAGTACTTC.

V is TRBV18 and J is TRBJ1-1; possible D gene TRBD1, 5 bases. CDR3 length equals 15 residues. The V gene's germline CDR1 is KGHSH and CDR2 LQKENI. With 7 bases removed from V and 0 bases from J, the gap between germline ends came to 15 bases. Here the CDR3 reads CASFAGATMNTEAFF. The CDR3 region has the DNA TGTGCCAGCTTCGCCGGGGCTACCATGAACACTGAAGCTTTCTTT.

CDR3 region: CSVEIGGLYGYTF. The CDR3 DNA sequence: TGCAGCGTTGAGATAGGGGGCCTCTATGGCTACACCTTC. V usage is TRBV29-1 and J usage is TRBJ1-2; 7 bases align to TRBD1. With V trimmed by 3 bases and J by 4 bases, 5 bases remained unmatched. The CDR3 loop spans 13 amino acids. Germline CDR1 and CDR2: SQVTM and ANQGSEA.

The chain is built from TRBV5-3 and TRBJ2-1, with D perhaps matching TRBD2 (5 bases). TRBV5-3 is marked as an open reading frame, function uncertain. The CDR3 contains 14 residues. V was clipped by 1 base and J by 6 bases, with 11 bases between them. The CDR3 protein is CARSLFPEVNEQFF. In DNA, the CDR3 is TGTGCCAGAAGCTTGTTCCCGGAGGTCAATGAGCAGTTCTTC.